Listed here are 3 T cell receptor beta chains from one sample, sequenced in a study of blood T cell repertoires in COVID-19. TCRdb's copy holds only in-frame clones and misses some; the assay was immunoSEQ multiplex PCR. The table includes about 260,000 clones, around 90% detected once. Sequencing was done on a sample of PBMCs or T cells enriched from blood (not recorded which). The receptors were gathered from a woman aged 25 to 45 with acute COVID-19.

The chain has TRBV10-3 and TRBJ1-2; D is possibly TRBD1 (5 bases). This CDR3 has 13 amino acids. The V gene lost 5 bases and the J gene lost 4 bases, with 11 bases spanning the gap. CDR1 is ENHRY and CDR2 is SYGVKD in the germline V gene. CDR3: CAISSTGSYGYTF. The DNA for the CDR3 is TGTGCCATCAGTTCTACAGGCTCCTATGGCTACACCTTC.

The V gene is TRBV27, the J gene TRBJ2-7, with D tentatively TRBD2 (6 bases). Looked up from germline, CDR1 is MNHEY and CDR2 is SMNVEV (reference sequence). V was shortened by 6 bases and J by 6 bases, with 15 bases between the two germline ends. This CDR3 region has 13 residues. The CDR3 loop reads CASRAGRRLEQYF. In DNA form, the CDR3 reads TGTGCCAGCAGGGCGGGACGGCGGCTCGAGCAGTACTTC.

This clone was detected only once. V gene TRBV5-4 combines with J gene TRBJ2-5; the D is unclear. Germline assignment: CDR1 SGHNT and CDR2 YYREEE (reference sequence). The CDR3 covers 13 residues. V lost 5 bases, J lost 1 base, and 9 bases lay in between. The CDR3: CASSHPGQETQYF. The DNA for the CDR3 is TGTGCCAGCAGTCACCCCGGCCAAGAGACCCAGTACTTC.